The following is a TCR beta chain sequence with its context. This clonotype was seen ten or more times. Its antigen is not yet known. No quality values exist for individual bases; no much larger clone is one base distant. The sample comes from a study of Graves' ophthalmopathy and Graves' hyperthyroidism (dated by TCRdb to the late 2010s). Regarding the research as a whole: Stable hyperthyroidism was defined as no progression to ophthalmopathy within 18 months of follow-up. The study used TCR beta repertoire signatures to distinguish Graves' ophthalmopathy from Graves' hyperthyroidism and to predict progression to ophthalmopathy. In total, 135 blood samples were TCR-sequenced: roughly 45 ophthalmopathy, some 72 hyperthyroidism and approximately 17 hyperthyroidism-to-ophthalmopathy patients. A discovery set of about 99 patients (43 ophthalmopathy, 55 to 65 stable hyperthyroidism) was enrolled to explore V-J signatures distinguishing ophthalmopathy from hyperthyroidism. The independent validation cohort included about 20 hyperthyroidism patients plus 17 patients who later progressed from hyperthyroidism to ophthalmopathy. T-cell repertoires of thyroid tissue and blood were compared in about 6 hyperthyroidism patients. After sampling, hyperthyroidism patients received methimazole starting at 30 mg daily, and ophthalmopathy patients received high-dose intravenous methylprednisolone. Overall study results and their limits: The 13-signature model separated ophthalmopathy from stable hyperthyroidism with 85% to 90% sensitivity and 81.08% specificity in cross-validation, and 80%/75% in the test set. Most expanded thyroid clonotypes with frequency above 0.001 were also detected in blood, suggesting blood repertoires may reflect the thyroid immune response. No statistical method was used to set the sample size in advance, and the investigators knew which group each participant was assigned to. In validation, the model predicted ophthalmopathy progression with 55% to 71% sensitivity and about 77% specificity; roughly 12 predicted patients were CT-confirmed with GO in a median of approximately 6.5 months.

Patients with hyperthyroidism were aged 18 to 65 years, had been newly diagnosed, and had a disease duration of less than 2 months. Patients with other autoimmune diseases, uncontrolled infections, pregnancy or lactation were excluded. Diagnosis was based on clinical symptoms, serum thyroxine, TRAb, thyroid ultrasound and orbital computed tomography. Total RNA was extracted with Trizol reagent and quality-checked on an Agilent 2100 Bioanalyzer. For repertoire sequencing, the TCR beta CDR3 regions were amplified from RNA transcripts. A first-round RT-PCR used HTBI primers with the Qiagen OneStep RT-PCR kit, followed by a second-round multiplex PCR, size selection and purification. Libraries were sequenced paired-end with 100 bp reads on an Illumina HiSeq2000. The source study handled its data this way. SOAPnuke was used for read processing, and reads with adapters, uncalled bases, a mean Phred below 15, or no exact constant-primer or identifier match were discarded. COPE v1.2.5 was used to merge high-quality paired reads. Each unique nucleotide sequence was treated as a clonotype, and MiTCR v1.1 was used to align the clonotypes to the IMGT TRB V, D and J references. The analysis was limited to V-J combinations with a frequency above 0.0001, which together covered 99.2% of the repertoires. For each V-J combination, a TCR clonal expansion and chaos score was defined as the ratio of F50 clonal expansion to chaos observed in the TCRdist matrix. Welch's t-statistics and random forest were used to reduce features to about 13 V-J combinations, which were fed into a naive Bayes classifier. Thyroid-blood repertoire similarity was quantified with the Morisita-Horn index. TCRdb passed the public sequencing reads through fastp at Q25 and MiXCR, retaining productive beta sequences. Rows merge per CDR3 protein into single entries with the most common DNA and genes. For this entry, the V and J calls and clone size follow TCRdb and not the study's own pipeline. The sample records 500,000 to 700,000 distinct CDR3 sequences, about 35% of which are singletons. The top ten hold roughly 4% of the sample.

The sequence derives from an adult man with Graves' hyperthyroidism. What was sequenced was peripheral blood or thyroid tissue (not recorded which).

The CDR3 has the sequence CSANLAGLPEAFF. The nucleotides are TGCAGTGCAAATTTGGCCGGGCTGCCTGAAGCTTTCTTT. The chain links TRBV20-1 with TRBJ1-1; too little of a D gene remains to name it. Sequences DFQATT (CDR1) and SNEGSKA (CDR2) are obtained from the germline V gene (reference sequence). Counted from cysteine to phenylalanine, this CDR3 has 13 amino acids. The entry retains the CDR3 DNA only, 39 bases that are in frame from base 1. V drops 6 bases and J drops 6 bases, leaving 17 bases in between.